This paragraph covers one T cell receptor beta chain sequence. These data originate in a study of blood T cell repertoires in COVID-19. On the study more broadly: From the United States, Italy and Spain came samples of acute and convalescent COVID-19. T cells, B-cell-depleted T cells, or PBMCs provided the cDNA or gDNA that served as material.

Participants were placed into cohorts based on the clinical history they reported. Authors' analysis steps: Reference gene primer amplification yielded estimated nucleated cell counts. Generated by immunoSEQ multiplex PCR, the TCRdb table keeps only in-frame clones and is missing some. Clone size and the V and J calls come from that table; the DNA yielded D and trimming. The repertoire consists of under 350,000 clones, with 70% to 90% occurring once and the leading ten covering around 4.5%. V gave up 4 bases and J gave up 3 bases; unmatched junction bases: 12. Germline assignment: CDR1 KGHSH and CDR2 LQKENI. CDR3 length equals 19 residues.

The J gene is TRBJ2-2, the V gene TRBV18; TRBD2 aligns across 12 bases. The sample comprised PBMCs or T cells enriched from blood (not recorded which). The sequence was obtained from a middle-aged woman with acute COVID-19. In nucleotides, the CDR3 is TGTGCCAGCTCACTGACGAGGATAGGGACTAGCGGGTACACCGGGGAGCTGTTTTTT. It yields the protein CASSLTRIGTSGYTGELFF.